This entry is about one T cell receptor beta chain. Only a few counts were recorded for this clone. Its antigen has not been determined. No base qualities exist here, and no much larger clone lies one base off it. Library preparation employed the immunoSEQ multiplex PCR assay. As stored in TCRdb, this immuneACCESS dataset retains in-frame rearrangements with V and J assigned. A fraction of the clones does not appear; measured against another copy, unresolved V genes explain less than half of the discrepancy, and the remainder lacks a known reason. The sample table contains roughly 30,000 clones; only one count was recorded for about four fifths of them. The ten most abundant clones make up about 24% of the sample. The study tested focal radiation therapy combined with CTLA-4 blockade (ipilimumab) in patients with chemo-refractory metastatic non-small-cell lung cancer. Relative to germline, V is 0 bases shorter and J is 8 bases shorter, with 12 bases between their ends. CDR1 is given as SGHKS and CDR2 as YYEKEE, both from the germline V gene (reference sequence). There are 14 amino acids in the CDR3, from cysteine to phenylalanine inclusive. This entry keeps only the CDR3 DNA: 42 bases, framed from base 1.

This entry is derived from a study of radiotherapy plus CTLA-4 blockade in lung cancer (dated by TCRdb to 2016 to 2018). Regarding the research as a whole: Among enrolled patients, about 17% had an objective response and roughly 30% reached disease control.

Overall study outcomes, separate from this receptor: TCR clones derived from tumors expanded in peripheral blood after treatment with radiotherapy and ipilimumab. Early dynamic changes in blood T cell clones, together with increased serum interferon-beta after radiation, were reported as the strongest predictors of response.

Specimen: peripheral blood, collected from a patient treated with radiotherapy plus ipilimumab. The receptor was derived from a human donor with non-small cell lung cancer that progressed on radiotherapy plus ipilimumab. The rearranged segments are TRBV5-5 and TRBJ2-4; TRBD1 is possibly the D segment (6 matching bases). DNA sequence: TGTGCCAGCAGCTTGGAATCAGAGGGGGACATTCAGTACTTC. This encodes CASSLESEGDIQYF.